This T cell receptor beta chain was obtained from a study of control samples from healthy donors and cancer patients. The germline V and J ends were trimmed by 3 bases and 3 bases, with 14 bases remaining between them. The CDR3 length is 15 residues. Germline lookup yields CDR1 LNHDA and CDR2 SQIVND (reference sequence). TCRdb's table, derived via immunoSEQ multiplex PCR, lists solely in-frame clones and lacks some. The table shows just over 150,000 clones, with roughly 94% occurring only once. This clone occurred a few times. This sequence joins TRBV19 and TRBJ1-1; D might be TRBD1 (5 bases). The specimen sequenced was blood. The clonotype originates from a middle-aged woman in good health. CDR3: CASSIIAGTYTEAFF. The DNA for the CDR3 is TGTGCCAGTAGTATTATCGCAGGGACTTACACTGAAGCTTTCTTT.